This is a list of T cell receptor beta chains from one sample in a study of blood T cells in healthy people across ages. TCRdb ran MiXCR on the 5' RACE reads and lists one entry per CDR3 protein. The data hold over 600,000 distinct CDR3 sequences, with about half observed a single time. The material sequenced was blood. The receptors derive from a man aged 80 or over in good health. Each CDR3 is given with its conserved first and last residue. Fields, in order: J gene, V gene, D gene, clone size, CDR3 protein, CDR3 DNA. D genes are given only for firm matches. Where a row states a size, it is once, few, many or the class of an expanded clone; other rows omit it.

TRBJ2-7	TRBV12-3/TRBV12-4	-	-	CASSLAWGYEQYF	TGTGCCAGCAGTTTAGCGTGGGGATACGAGCAGTACTTC
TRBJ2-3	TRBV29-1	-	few	CSVEDPRFGETDTQYF	TGCAGCGTTGAAGATCCAAGGTTCGGTGAAACAGATACGCAGTATTTT
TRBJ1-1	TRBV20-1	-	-	CSARSDRPEAFF	TGCAGTGCAAGATCGGACAGACCTGAAGCTTTCTTT
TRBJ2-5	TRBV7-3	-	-	CASSPGPGERWGKTQYF	TGTGCCAGCAGCCCAGGCCCGGGAGAAAGATGGGGAAAGACCCAGTACTTC
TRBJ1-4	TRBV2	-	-	CASRDGTTNEKLFF	TGTGCCAGCAGGGACGGGACAACTAATGAAAAACTGTTTTTT
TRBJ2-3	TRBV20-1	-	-	CSAPGLSSTDTQYF	TGCAGTGCCCCGGGACTGTCTAGCACAGATACGCAGTATTTT
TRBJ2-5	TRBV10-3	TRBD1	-	CAISEGTGGIETQYF	TGTGCCATCAGTGAGGGGACAGGGGGCATTGAGACCCAGTACTTC
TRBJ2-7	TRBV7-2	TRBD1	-	CASRPSRGPGGYEQYF	TGTGCCAGCAGACCTAGTCGGGGCCCAGGGGGCTACGAGCAGTACTTC
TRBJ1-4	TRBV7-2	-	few	CASSLSPLPRGRNEKLFF	TGTGCCAGCAGCTTAAGCCCCCTCCCGCGCGGCCGAAATGAAAAACTGTTTTTT
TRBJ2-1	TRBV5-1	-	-	CASTPRSLSYNEQFF	TGCGCCAGTACGCCTCGCTCTCTCTCCTACAATGAGCAGTTCTTC
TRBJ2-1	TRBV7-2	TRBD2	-	CASSMTSGNSNEQFF	TGTGCCAGCAGCATGACTAGCGGGAATAGTAATGAGCAGTTCTTC
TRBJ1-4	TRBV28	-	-	CASSYGLAVSTSQLFF	TGTGCCAGCAGCTATGGACTGGCCGTCTCCACCTCCCAACTGTTTTTT
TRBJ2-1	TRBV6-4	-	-	CASSGVGPRWDNEQFF	TGTGCCAGCAGTGGTGTGGGTCCGAGATGGGACAATGAGCAGTTCTTC
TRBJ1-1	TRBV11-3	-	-	CASSRGDAGGTEAFF	TGTGCCAGCAGCAGGGGGGACGCCGGGGGCACTGAAGCTTTCTTT
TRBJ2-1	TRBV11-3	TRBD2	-	CASSLVSSGDLRSYNEQFF	TGTGCCAGCAGCTTAGTTTCTAGCGGGGATCTCCGCTCCTACAATGAGCAGTTCTTC
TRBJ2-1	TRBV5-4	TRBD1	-	CASRPGQEINEQFF	TGTGCCAGCAGACCCGGACAGGAAATCAATGAGCAGTTCTTC
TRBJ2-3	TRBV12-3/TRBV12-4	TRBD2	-	CAGSSLAGGKTDTQYF	TGTGCCGGCAGTTCCCTAGCGGGAGGGAAGACAGATACGCAGTATTTT
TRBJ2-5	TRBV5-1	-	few	CASSLMGATGWETQYF	TGCGCCAGCAGCTTGATGGGGGCTACTGGGTGGGAGACCCAGTACTTC
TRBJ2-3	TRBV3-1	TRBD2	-	CASSQGGGRSDTQYF	TGTGCCAGCAGCCAAGGTGGCGGGAGGAGCGATACGCAGTATTTT
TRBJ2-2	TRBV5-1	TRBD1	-	CASSKTGVASTGELFF	TGCGCCAGCAGCAAGACAGGGGTGGCAAGCACCGGGGAGCTGTTTTTT
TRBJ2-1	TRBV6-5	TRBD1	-	CASSYSKLTGGFNEQFF	TGTGCCAGCAGTTACTCAAAACTGACAGGGGGCTTCAATGAGCAGTTCTTC
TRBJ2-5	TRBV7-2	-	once	CASSLQAGGDPHEQYF	TGTGCCAGCAGCTTACAAGCTGGGGGAGATCCGCATGAGCAGTACTTC
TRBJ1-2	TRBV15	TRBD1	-	CATSMGRQGAYGYTF	TGTGCCACCAGCATGGGGAGACAGGGAGCCTATGGCTACACCTTC